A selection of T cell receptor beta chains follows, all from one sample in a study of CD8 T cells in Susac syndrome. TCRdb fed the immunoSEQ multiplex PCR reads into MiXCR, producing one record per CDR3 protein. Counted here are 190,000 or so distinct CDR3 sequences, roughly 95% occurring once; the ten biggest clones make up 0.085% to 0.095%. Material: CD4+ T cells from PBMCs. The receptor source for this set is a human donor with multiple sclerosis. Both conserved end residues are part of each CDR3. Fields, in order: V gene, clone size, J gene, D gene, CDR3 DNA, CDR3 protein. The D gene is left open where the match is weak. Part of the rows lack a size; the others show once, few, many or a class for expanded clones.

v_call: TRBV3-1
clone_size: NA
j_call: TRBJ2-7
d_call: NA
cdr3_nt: TGTGCCAGCAGCCATGCCGGTCTTGTATCCTACGAGCAGTACTTC
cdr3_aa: CASSHAGLVSYEQYF

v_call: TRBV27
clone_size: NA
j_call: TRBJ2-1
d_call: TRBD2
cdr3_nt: TGTGCCAGCAGTTCCGGACTAGCCTATGAGCAGTTCTTC
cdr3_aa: CASSSGLAYEQFF

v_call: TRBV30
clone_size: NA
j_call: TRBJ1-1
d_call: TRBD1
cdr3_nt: TGTGCCTGGACCCGGGACAGGTACGGCACTGAAGCTTTCTTT
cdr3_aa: CAWTRDRYGTEAFF

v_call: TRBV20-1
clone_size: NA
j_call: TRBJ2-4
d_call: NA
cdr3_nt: TGCAGTGCTAGGGCTCCACTAGCCAAAAACATTCAGTACTTC
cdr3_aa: CSARAPLAKNIQYF

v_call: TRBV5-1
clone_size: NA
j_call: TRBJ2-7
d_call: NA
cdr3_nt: TGCGCCAGCAGCTTGACAGACTTATACGAGCAGTACTTC
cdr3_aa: CASSLTDLYEQYF

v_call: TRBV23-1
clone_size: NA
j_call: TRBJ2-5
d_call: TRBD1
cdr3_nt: TGCGCCAGCAGTCAACCGGACAGGGGCCAAGAGACCCAGTACTTC
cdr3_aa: CASSQPDRGQETQYF

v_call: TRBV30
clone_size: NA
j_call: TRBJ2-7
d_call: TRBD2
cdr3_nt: TGTGCCTGGAGTGTACGAACTAGCGGGATAGGGGAGCAGTACTTC
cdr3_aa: CAWSVRTSGIGEQYF

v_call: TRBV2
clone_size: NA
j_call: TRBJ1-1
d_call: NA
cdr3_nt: TGTGCCAGCAGCGAAATGACAGGTTCTGAAGCTTTCTTT
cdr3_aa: CASSEMTGSEAFF

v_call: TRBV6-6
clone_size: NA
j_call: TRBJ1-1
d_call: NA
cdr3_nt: TGTGCCAGCAGCCCCAGGGTTGTGGCTGAAGCTTTCTTT
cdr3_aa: CASSPRVVAEAFF

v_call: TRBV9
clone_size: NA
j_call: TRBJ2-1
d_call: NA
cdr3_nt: TGTGCCAGCAGCGTAGGATTGCAACCGGGGAGAGACAATGAGCAGTTCTTC
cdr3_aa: CASSVGLQPGRDNEQFF

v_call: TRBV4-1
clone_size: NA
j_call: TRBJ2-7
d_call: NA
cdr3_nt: TGCGCCAGCAGCCTGGATCAGAGGGACGAGCAGTACTTC
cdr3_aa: CASSLDQRDEQYF

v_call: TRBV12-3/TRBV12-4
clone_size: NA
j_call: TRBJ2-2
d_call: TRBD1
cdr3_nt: TGTGCCAGCAGTTCCCCGACAGGGCAAACGAGGGAGCTGTTTTTT
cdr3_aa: CASSSPTGQTRELFF

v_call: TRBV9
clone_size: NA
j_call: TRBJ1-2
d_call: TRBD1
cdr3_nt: TGTGCCAGCAGCGTAGCAGTCAGGGGGAACTATGGCTACACCTTC
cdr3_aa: CASSVAVRGNYGYTF

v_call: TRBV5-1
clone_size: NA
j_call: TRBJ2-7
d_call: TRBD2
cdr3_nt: TGCGCCAGCAGCTTGGTGGCTAGCGGGAGTTACGAGCAGTACTTC
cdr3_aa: CASSLVASGSYEQYF

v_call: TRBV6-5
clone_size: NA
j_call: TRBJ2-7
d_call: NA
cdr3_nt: TGTGCCAGCAGTTCCCTAGTGGGCTACGAGCAGTACTTC
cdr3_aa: CASSSLVGYEQYF

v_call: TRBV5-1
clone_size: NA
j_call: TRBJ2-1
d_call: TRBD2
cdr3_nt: TGCGCCAGCAGCTTAGGGACTAGCGCCAATGAGCAGTTCTTC
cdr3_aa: CASSLGTSANEQFF

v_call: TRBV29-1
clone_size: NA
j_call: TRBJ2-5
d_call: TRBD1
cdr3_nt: TGCAGCGCCTACATTACAGGGGAAGAGACCCAGTACTTC
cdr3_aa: CSAYITGEETQYF

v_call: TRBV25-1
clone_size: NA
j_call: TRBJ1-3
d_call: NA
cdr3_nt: TGTGCCACCTCTAACTCTGGAAACACCATATATTTT
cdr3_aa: CATSNSGNTIYF

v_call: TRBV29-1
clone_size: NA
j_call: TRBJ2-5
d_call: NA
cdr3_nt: TGCAGCGCGGGTGTCGGGGGGCGCGGGGAGACCCAGTACTTC
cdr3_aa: CSAGVGGRGETQYF

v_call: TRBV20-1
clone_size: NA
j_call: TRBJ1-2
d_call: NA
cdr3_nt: TGCAGTGACCGGAAAGCTAACTATGGCTACACCTTC
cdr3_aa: CSDRKANYGYTF

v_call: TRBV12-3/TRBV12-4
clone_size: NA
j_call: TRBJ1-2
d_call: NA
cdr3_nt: TGTGCCAGCAGTCCGGCGGGGGAGAGTTATGGCTACACCTTC
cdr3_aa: CASSPAGESYGYTF

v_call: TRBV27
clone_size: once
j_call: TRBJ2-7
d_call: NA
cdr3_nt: TGTGCCAGCAGTTCCCTAAGGACTTACCCTTCCTACGAGCAGTACTTC
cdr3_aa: CASSSLRTYPSYEQYF

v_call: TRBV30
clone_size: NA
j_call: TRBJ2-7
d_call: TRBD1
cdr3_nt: TGTGCCTGGAGTCCCGGGACAGGGACCTCCTACGAGCAGTACTTC
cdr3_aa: CAWSPGTGTSYEQYF

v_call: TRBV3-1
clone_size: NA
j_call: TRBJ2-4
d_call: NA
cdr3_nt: TGTGCCAGCAGCCGCGGGGGCCGAGCCTCCCTAGCCAAAAACATTCAGTACTTC
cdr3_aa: CASSRGGRASLAKNIQYF

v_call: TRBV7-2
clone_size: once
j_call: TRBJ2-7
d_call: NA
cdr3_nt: TGTGCCAGCAGCCCGGGACGGGCGCGCTACGAGCAGTACTTC
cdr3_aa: CASSPGRARYEQYF